Below are 29 T cell receptor beta chains sequenced from a single sample in a study of cytomegalovirus exposure and HLA in healthy donors. PCR was performed using 60 Vbeta and 13 Jbeta primers. This table comes from immunoSEQ multiplex PCR, and its TCRdb copy is limited to in-frame clones, with some not included. In all, the sample yields roughly 60,000 clones. Sequences were obtained from PBMCs. Source of these receptors: a male donor in good health and CMV-seronegative.

The J gene is TRBJ1-1, the V gene TRBV28, with D perhaps TRBD1 (6 bases). CDR3 length equals 12 residues. Trimming pared 6 bases from V and 8 bases from J, leaving 13 bases between. Germline V gene sequence: CDR1 MDHEN, CDR2 SYDVKM. The CDR3 nucleotides are TGTGCCAGCAGCCCCGCAGGGGCCGAAGCTTTCTTT. Its protein product is CASSPAGAEAFF.

V gene TRBV28 combines with J gene TRBJ2-5, with D unclear. Looked up from germline, CDR1 is MDHEN and CDR2 is SYDVKM. Trimming removed 2 bases from V and 5 bases from J, with 9 bases in between. The CDR3 totals 13 residues. In nucleotides, the CDR3 is TGTGCCAGCAGTTTACTGGCAGCGGAGACCCAGTACTTC. Translating it yields CASSLLAAETQYF.

The chain combines TRBV4-3 with TRBJ2-2; weak D call: TRBD1 (6 bases). Germline V gene data show CDR1 as LGHNA and CDR2 as YSLEER. The CDR3 is 15 amino acids. V was cut by 4 bases and J by 0 bases, with 9 bases left in between. CDR3 sequence (DNA): TGCGCCAGCAGCCGACAGGCGACGAACACCGGGGAGCTGTTTTTT. Residues: CASSRQATNTGELFF.

To note about this clone: At one boundary the junction diverges from the germline segment, which might be a read error. The chain is built from TRBV4-1 and TRBJ1-5, with TRBD1 matching 7 bases. The CDR3 sequence is 18 residues long. From germline, CDR1 is MGHRA and CDR2 YSYEKL. CDR3 amino acids: CVSSPLSGTAFSNQPQHF. DNA of the CDR3: TGCGTCAGCAGCCCCCTTTCCGGGACAGCTTTTAGCAATCAGCCCCAGCATTTT.

The chain employs TRBV4-2 and TRBJ2-6; 7 bases align to TRBD1. With 4 bases clipped from V and 3 bases from J, the junction kept 9 bases outside the gene matches. The CDR3 totals 17 residues. Per germline, CDR1 LGHNA and CDR2 YNFKEQ. The CDR3 reads CASSPGTVVGGANVLTF. CDR3 coding DNA: TGTGCCAGCAGCCCAGGGACAGTAGTTGGTGGGGCCAACGTCCTGACTTTC.

V usage is TRBV28 and J usage is TRBJ1-5, with a possible D match to TRBD1 (5 bases). Trimming removed 4 bases from V and 4 bases from J, with 5 bases in between. In germline, CDR1 is MDHEN, CDR2 SYDVKM. CDR3 size: 12 residues. The CDR3 reads CASSYRNQPQHF. Here the CDR3 DNA reads TGTGCCAGCAGTTACAGGAATCAGCCCCAGCATTTT. Drawing the rest from reference TRBV28 and TRBJ1-5, the complete variable domain is DVKVTQSSRYLVKRTGEKVFLECVQDMDHENMFWYRQDPGLGLRLIYFSYDVKMKEKGDIPEGYSVSREKKERFSLILESASTNQTSMYLCASSYRNQPQHFGDGTRLSIL.

The rearrangement uses TRBV4-1 and TRBJ2-3, with a weak D call TRBD1 (6 bases). CDR1 and CDR2 (germline): MGHRA, YSYEKL. V dropped 3 bases and J dropped 3 bases, with 22 bases sitting between them. CDR3 length: 18 residues. The CDR3 spells CASSHDPHRAQFTDTQYF. In nucleotides, the CDR3 is TGCGCCAGCAGCCATGACCCACACAGGGCTCAGTTTACAGATACGCAGTATTTT.

The V and J genes are TRBV7-2 and TRBJ1-5; TRBD1 matches at 7 bases. The CDR3 runs 16 residues. Germline V gene data show CDR1 as SGHTA and CDR2 as FQGNSA. The J segment lost 9 bases and the V segment lost 1 base, leaving 12 bases of the junction unmatched. The CDR3 DNA follows: TGTGCCAGCAGCTTAGTGTTTTGGGACAGTCATTGGCCCCAGCATTTT. It specifies CASSLVFWDSHWPQHF.

The chain carries TRBV5-6 and TRBJ2-1; 11 nucleotides align to TRBD1. V lost 0 bases, J lost 7 bases, and 6 bases stayed unmatched. This CDR3 comprises 16 residues. From germline, CDR1 is SGHDT and CDR2 YYEEEE. In DNA, the CDR3 is TGTGCCAGCAGCTTGGCGAGGACAGGGGGCCGGAATGAGCAGTTCTTC. Translated: CASSLARTGGRNEQFF.

The chain has TRBV6-1 and TRBJ1-1, with D possibly matching TRBD1 (5 bases). This CDR3 contains 14 residues. Trimming cost V 2 bases and J 8 bases, with 15 bases left between them. Germline CDR1 and CDR2: MNHNS and SASEGT. CDR3 sequence (DNA): TGTGCCAGCAGTGAACCTTATTTCTACAGGGAAGCTTTCTTT. As protein: CASSEPYFYREAFF.

V is TRBV29-1 and J is TRBJ1-1, with a tentative D call TRBD1 (5 bases). The V end was cut by 1 base, the J end by 0 bases, with 6 bases between. The CDR3 runs 13 residues. Germline V gives CDR1 SQVTM, CDR2 ANQGSEA. DNA of the CDR3: TGCAGCGTTGAAGGGACAATGAACACTGAAGCTTTCTTT. Protein sequence: CSVEGTMNTEAFF.

The chain combines TRBV9 with TRBJ2-1, with 9 bases that match TRBD2. V was pared by 0 bases and J by 5 bases, with 3 bases of the junction left unmatched. Germline CDR1 reads SGDLS; CDR2 reads YYNGEE. The CDR3 length is 15 residues. The CDR3 is CASSVASGANNEQFF. CDR3 sequence (DNA): TGTGCCAGCAGCGTAGCTAGCGGGGCAAACAATGAGCAGTTCTTC. Based on the CDR3 plus reference TRBV9 and TRBJ2-1, the full variable domain is DSGVTQTPKHLITATGQRVTLRCSPRSGDLSVYWYQQSLDQGLQFLIQYYNGEERAKGNILERFSAQQFPDLHSELNLSSLELGDSALYFCASSVASGANNEQFFGPGTRLTVL.

The V call is TRBV5-1, the J call TRBJ2-7; 11 positions match TRBD1. Germline assignment: CDR1 SGHRS and CDR2 YFSETQ. V lost 4 bases, J lost 4 bases, and 7 bases stayed unmatched. This CDR3 is built from 15 residues. The CDR3: CASSIGQGAMYEQYF. The CDR3 bases are TGCGCCAGCAGCATCGGACAGGGGGCGATGTACGAGCAGTACTTC. Supplemented by reference TRBV5-1 and TRBJ2-7, the full variable domain reads KAGVTQTPRYLIKTRGQQVTLSCSPISGHRSVSWYQQTPGQGLQFLFEYFSETQRNKGNFPGRFSGRQFSNSRSEMNVSTLELGDSALYLCASSIGQGAMYEQYFGPGTRLTVT.

This sequence joins TRBV9 and TRBJ2-2; 7 bases map to TRBD1. The germline V gene encodes CDR1 SGDLS and CDR2 YYNGEE. V was pared by 0 bases and J by 6 bases, with 5 bases of the junction left unmatched. The CDR3 loop spans 15 amino acids. Here the CDR3 DNA reads TGTGCCAGCAGCGTAGGGAACAGGGGATCCGGGGAGCTGTTTTTT. This codes for CASSVGNRGSGELFF.

The V gene is TRBV11-2, the J gene TRBJ2-5; D is perhaps TRBD2 (6 bases). The germline CDR1 and CDR2 sequences are SGHAT and FQNNGV. This CDR3 comprises 14 residues. Trimming cost V 1 base and J 6 bases, with 12 bases left between them. In nucleotides, the CDR3 is TGTGCCAGCAGCTTAGTGTTCGGGGGACAGACCCAGTACTTC. This translates into CASSLVFGGQTQYF.

The V and J genes are TRBV4-2 and TRBJ2-1, with TRBD2 matching 12 bases. Germline V lookup: CDR1 LGHNA, CDR2 YNFKEQ. Losses at the gene ends were 3 bases for V and 7 bases for J; bases not matched to a gene: 7. The CDR3 is made up of 16 amino acids. This CDR3 is CASSHRLAGDRNEQFF. CDR3 nucleotide sequence: TGTGCCAGCAGCCACCGACTAGCGGGAGACAGGAATGAGCAGTTCTTC.

The chain uses TRBV5-1 and TRBJ2-3; 7 bases agree with TRBD1. V lost 4 bases and J lost 0; bases outside the gene matches: 8. The germline CDR1 and CDR2 sequences are SGHRS and YFSETQ. This CDR3 has 16 residues. CDR3 protein: CASSVQGYGSTDTQYF. CDR3 bases: TGCGCCAGCAGCGTACAGGGGTACGGGAGCACAGATACGCAGTATTTT.

The chain couples TRBV6-6 to TRBJ1-1; D not certain. Germline lookup yields CDR1 MNHNY and CDR2 SVGAGI (reference sequence). Between the trimmed V and J ends, which lost 5 bases and 6 bases, there was a span of 10 bases. The CDR3 runs to 12 residues. The CDR3 DNA sequence: TGTGCCAGCAGTAAAGGGAGGGCTGAAGCTTTCTTT. Its protein is CASSKGRAEAFF.

The chain recombines TRBV19 with TRBJ2-5; no clear D gene. Trimming removed 1 base at V and 5 bases at J, with 14 bases between. CDR3 size: 15 residues. Germline V gives CDR1 LNHDA, CDR2 SQIVND (reference sequence). The CDR3 here is CASSIAGRRLETQYF. In DNA, the CDR3 is TGTGCCAGTAGTATAGCAGGTCGACGTCTGGAGACCCAGTACTTC.

The chain joins TRBV19 to TRBJ1-4; D possibly corresponds to TRBD1 (6 bases). V was shortened by 8 bases and J by 8 bases, with 18 bases between the two germline ends. Germline CDR1 is LNHDA and CDR2 is SQIVND (reference sequence). The CDR3 is 14 amino acids. CDR3 coding DNA: TGTGCCAGTTCGACAGGAAGGGTGGGCGAAAAACTGTTTTTT. The encoded protein is CASSTGRVGEKLFF.

Concerning this clone itself: This CDR3 is also generated by other DNA sequences in the sample. The chain employs TRBV4-1 and TRBJ1-6, with D perhaps TRBD1 (6 bases). CDR1 is MGHRA and CDR2 is YSYEKL in the germline V gene. This CDR3 region has 15 residues. V dropped 4 bases and J dropped 10 bases, with 17 bases sitting between them. The CDR3 DNA reads as TGCGCCAGCAGCCCAGGGGCAGTGGGGGCATCACCCCTCCACTTT. It codes for CASSPGAVGASPLHF.

The chain couples TRBV5-1 to TRBJ2-2; TRBD2 might be the D (5 bases). CDR1 and CDR2 from the germline V gene are SGHRS and YFSETQ. This CDR3 is built from 13 residues. V lost 4 bases and J 6 bases, leaving 10 bases between the germline ends. As DNA, the CDR3 is TGCGCCAGCAGCCCGGGGTCTGCCGGGGAGCTGTTTTTT. Residues: CASSPGSAGELFF.

This chain links TRBV19 with TRBJ2-5, with 9 nucleotides matching TRBD1. This CDR3 region has 15 residues. The ends lost 3 bases at V and 5 bases at J; junction bases unmatched: 7. CDR1 and CDR2 from the germline V gene are LNHDA and SQIVND (reference sequence). The CDR3 reads CASSMGGQGGETQYF. The CDR3 nucleotides read TGTGCCAGTAGTATGGGGGGACAGGGTGGGGAGACCCAGTACTTC.

This chain joins TRBV18 and TRBJ1-1; 8 nucleotides match TRBD1. This CDR3 spans 16 amino acids. Germline trimming cut 2 bases from V and 7 bases from J; bases unmatched to any gene: 12. Germline CDR1 reads KGHSH; CDR2 reads LQKENI. Here the CDR3 reads CASSPSAAGGRGEAFF. The CDR3 DNA reads as TGTGCCAGCTCACCATCAGCGGCAGGGGGCCGGGGTGAAGCTTTCTTT.

V is TRBV6-1 and J is TRBJ2-2; D is possibly TRBD1 (5 bases). Trimming pared 4 bases from V and 7 bases from J, leaving 13 bases between. The CDR3 spans 14 residues. CDR1 is MNHNS and CDR2 is SASEGT in the germline V gene. The CDR3, as DNA: TGTGCCAGCAGTGTGGCAGGGCAGGGCGGGGAGCTGTTTTTT. It translates to CASSVAGQGGELFF.

This chain joins TRBV6-5 and TRBJ2-7; tentative D call: TRBD1 (6 bases). The germline CDR1 and CDR2 sequences are MNHEY and SVGAGI. This CDR3 spans 14 amino acids. Trimming removed 7 bases at V and 6 bases at J, with 19 bases between. This chain's CDR3 is CASTNPQGPGEQYF. For the CDR3, the DNA is TGTGCCAGCACCAACCCCCAGGGGCCGGGCGAGCAGTACTTC.

The V call is TRBV29-1, the J call TRBJ2-3; 10 nucleotides line up with TRBD2. Germline values: CDR1 SQVTM, CDR2 ANQGSEA. The CDR3 has 14 amino acids. Trimming cost V 4 bases and J 1 base; bases outside gene matches: 2. CDR3 coding DNA: TGCAGCGTTGGGCTAGCGGGGGGCACAGATACGCAGTATTTT. Its translation: CSVGLAGGTDTQYF.

V gene TRBV18 combines with J gene TRBJ2-7; D possibly corresponds to TRBD2 (6 bases). The V and J ends lost 0 bases and 12 bases respectively, with 18 bases between them. The germline V gene encodes CDR1 KGHSH and CDR2 LQKENI. The CDR3 consists of 14 residues. CDR3 residues: CASSPPGRGTGGYF. The CDR3 DNA reads TGTGCCAGCTCACCACCGGGACGGGGGACCGGGGGGTACTTC.

This chain joins TRBV19 and TRBJ1-1, with D possibly TRBD1 on 6 matching bases. V dropped 7 bases and J dropped 7 bases, with 10 bases sitting between them. This CDR3 has 11 amino acids. Germline lookup yields CDR1 LNHDA and CDR2 SQIVND (reference sequence). In DNA, the CDR3 is TGTGCCAGTATGCAGGGGCGTGAAGCTTTCTTT. It codes for CASMQGREAFF.